This entry features one T cell receptor (beta chain) sequence. This clonotype is classified as medium-sized (0.01 to 0.1%). Its antigen target is currently unknown. No clone much larger than this one lies a single base away; base qualities are absent. These data come from a study of liver allograft versus peripheral blood T cells (dated by TCRdb to the early 2020s). Background on the whole study: The study compared the T cell receptor repertoires present in transplanted livers with the repertoires present in the peripheral blood of liver transplant recipients. Beyond this particular receptor, the publication reports: According to the report, the T cell receptor repertoires detected in peripheral blood were different from the repertoires found inside liver allografts.

Data came from an Illumina MiSeq. TCRdb's own reprocessing of the public reads used fastp at Q25 and MiXCR and kept productive beta chains. One record per CDR3 amino acid sequence lists the most common genes and DNA. The sample contains 1,500 to 2,000 distinct CDR3 sequences, around 17% of them found a single time. Approximately 8% of the sample goes to the ten largest clones. The germline ends are 13 bases apart after V is trimmed by 8 bases and J by 5 bases. The CDR3 holds 13 amino acids from the cysteine to the phenylalanine. Just CDR3 DNA is preserved here, 39 bases in frame from base 1. This TCR came from a human patient who had a liver transplant. Once a transplant has taken place, some T cells may be donor derived. The chain is encoded by TRBV12-3 or TRBV12-4 joined to TRBJ2-1; a tentative D match to TRBD2 spans 5 bases. The bases read TGTGCCAGCCGAGTGGGAGTGAACAATGAGCAGTTCTTC. Its coded protein is CASRVGVNNEQFF.